This T cell receptor (beta chain) was recorded in a study of blood T cell repertoires in COVID-19. Profiling relied on immunoSEQ multiplex PCR, and the TCRdb table lists in-frame clones only, not all of them. This sample has some 190,000 clones, with less than 85% found just once. CDR1 LNHDA and CDR2 SQIVND come from the germline V gene (reference sequence). CDR3 length: 13 amino acids. V dropped 5 bases and J dropped 6 bases, with 13 bases sitting between them. The TCR sequence derives from a woman aged 80 or older with active or convalescent COVID-19. Material for sequencing was peripheral blood. This chain uses TRBV19 with TRBJ1-1, with a weak D call TRBD1 (6 bases). CDR3 nucleotide sequence: TGTGCCAGTAGTCAACAGGGAATCGCTGAAGCTTTCTTT. The encoded protein is CASSQQGIAEAFF.